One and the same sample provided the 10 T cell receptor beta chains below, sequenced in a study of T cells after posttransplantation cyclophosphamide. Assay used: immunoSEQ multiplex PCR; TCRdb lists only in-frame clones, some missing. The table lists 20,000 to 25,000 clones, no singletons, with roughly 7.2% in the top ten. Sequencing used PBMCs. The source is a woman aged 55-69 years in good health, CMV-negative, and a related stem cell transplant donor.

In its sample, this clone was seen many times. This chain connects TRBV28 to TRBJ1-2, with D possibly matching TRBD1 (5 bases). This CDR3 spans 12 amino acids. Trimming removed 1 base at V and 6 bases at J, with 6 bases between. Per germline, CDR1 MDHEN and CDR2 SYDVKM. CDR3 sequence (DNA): TGTGCCAGCAGTTTATCAGGGCATGGCTACACCTTC. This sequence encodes CASSLSGHGYTF.

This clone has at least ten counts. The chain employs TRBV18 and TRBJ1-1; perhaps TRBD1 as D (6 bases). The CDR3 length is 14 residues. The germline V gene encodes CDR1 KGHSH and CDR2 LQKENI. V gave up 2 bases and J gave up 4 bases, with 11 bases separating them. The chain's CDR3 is CASSPFQGSTEAFF. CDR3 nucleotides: TGTGCCAGCTCACCATTCCAGGGGAGCACTGAAGCTTTCTTT.

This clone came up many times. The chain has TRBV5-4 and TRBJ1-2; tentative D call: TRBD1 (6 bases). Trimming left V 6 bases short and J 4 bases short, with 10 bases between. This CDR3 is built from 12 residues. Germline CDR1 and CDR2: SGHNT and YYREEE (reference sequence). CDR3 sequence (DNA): TGTGCCAGCAACTCCAGGGGCTATGGCTACACCTTC. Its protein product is CASNSRGYGYTF.

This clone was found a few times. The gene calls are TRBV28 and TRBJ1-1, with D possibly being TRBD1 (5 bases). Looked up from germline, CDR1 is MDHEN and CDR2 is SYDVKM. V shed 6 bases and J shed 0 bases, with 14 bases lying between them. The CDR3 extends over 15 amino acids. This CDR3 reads CASSPYRIMNTEAFF. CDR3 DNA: TGTGCCAGCAGCCCATACAGGATCATGAACACTGAAGCTTTCTTT.

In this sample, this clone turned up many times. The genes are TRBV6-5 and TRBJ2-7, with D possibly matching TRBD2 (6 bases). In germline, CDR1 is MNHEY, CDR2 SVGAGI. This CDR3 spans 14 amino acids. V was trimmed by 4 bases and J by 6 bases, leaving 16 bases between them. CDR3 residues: CASSSVGGDREQYV. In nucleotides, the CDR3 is TGTGCCAGCAGTTCGGTAGGCGGGGATCGCGAGCAGTACGTC.

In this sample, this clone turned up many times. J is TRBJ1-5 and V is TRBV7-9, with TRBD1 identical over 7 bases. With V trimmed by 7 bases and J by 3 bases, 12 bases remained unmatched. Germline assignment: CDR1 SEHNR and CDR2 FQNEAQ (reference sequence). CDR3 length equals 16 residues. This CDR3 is CASTQGGGVINQPQHF. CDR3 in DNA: TGTGCCAGCACCCAGGGGGGCGGGGTCATCAATCAGCCCCAGCATTTT.

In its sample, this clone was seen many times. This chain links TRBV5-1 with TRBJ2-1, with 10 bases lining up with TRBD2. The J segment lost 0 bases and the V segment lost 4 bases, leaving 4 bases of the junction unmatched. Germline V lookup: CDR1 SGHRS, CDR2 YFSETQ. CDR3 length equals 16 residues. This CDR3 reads CASSLLAGSSYNEQFF. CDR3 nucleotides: TGCGCCAGCAGCCTACTAGCGGGGAGCTCCTACAATGAGCAGTTCTTC.

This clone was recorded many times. In DNA form, the CDR3 reads TGTGCCAGTAGTATCGGGATCCTGGAGGAGACCCAGTACTTC. Protein sequence: CASSIGILEETQYF. V and J are TRBV19 and TRBJ2-5; possibly TRBD2 for D (5 bases). Germline V gene sequence: CDR1 LNHDA, CDR2 SQIVND (reference sequence). V was clipped by 3 bases and J by 5 bases, with 13 bases between them. CDR3 length: 14 amino acids. Looking up the rest from reference TRBV19 and TRBJ2-5 gives the full variable domain: DGGITQSPKYLFRKEGQNVTLSCEQNLNHDAMYWYRQDPGQGLRLIYYSQIVNDFQKGDIAEGYSVSREKKESFPLTVTSAQKNPTAFYLCASSIGILEETQYFGPGTRLLVL.

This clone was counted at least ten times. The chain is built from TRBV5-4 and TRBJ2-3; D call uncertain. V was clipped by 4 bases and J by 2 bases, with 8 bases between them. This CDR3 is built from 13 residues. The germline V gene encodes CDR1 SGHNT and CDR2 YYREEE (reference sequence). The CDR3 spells CASSLSNTDTQYF. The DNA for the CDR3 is TGTGCCAGCAGCCTTTCTAACACAGATACGCAGTATTTT.

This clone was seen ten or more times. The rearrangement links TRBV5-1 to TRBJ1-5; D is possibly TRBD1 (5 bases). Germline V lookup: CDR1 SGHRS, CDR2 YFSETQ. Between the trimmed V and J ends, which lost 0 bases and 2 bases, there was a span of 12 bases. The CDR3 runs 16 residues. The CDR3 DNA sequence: TGCGCCAGCAGCTTGGACCCCGGGGGAGGCAATCAGCCCCAGCATTTT. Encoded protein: CASSLDPGGGNQPQHF.